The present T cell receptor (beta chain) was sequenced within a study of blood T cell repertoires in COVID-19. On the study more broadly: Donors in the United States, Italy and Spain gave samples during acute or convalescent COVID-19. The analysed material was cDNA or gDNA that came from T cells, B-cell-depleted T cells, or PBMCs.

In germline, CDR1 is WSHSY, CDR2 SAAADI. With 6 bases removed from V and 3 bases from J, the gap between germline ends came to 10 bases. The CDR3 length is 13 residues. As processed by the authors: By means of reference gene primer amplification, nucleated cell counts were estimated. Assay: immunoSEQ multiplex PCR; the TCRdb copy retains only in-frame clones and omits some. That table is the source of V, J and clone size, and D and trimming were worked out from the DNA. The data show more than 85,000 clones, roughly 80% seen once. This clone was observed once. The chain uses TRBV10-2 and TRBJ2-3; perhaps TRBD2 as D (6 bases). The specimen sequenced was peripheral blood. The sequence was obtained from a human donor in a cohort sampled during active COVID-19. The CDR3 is CASRTSSTDTQYF. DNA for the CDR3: TGCGCCAGCAGGACTAGTAGTACAGATACGCAGTATTTT.